A single sample gave rise to the 17 T cell receptor beta chains below, sequenced in a study of a mutant IDH1 vaccine in newly diagnosed glioma. Libraries were prepared by immunoSEQ multiplex PCR; TCRdb keeps only in-frame clonotypes and omits some of them. The sample includes more than 20,000 clones, approximately 85% of them seen just once. Described time point: baseline, week 1 (first vaccination visit). Treatment of the sample: pre-vaccination baseline after standard-of-care therapy. The sample here was PBMCs, taken from a glioma patient treated with radiotherapy, temozolomide or both. These receptors all come from a man between 40 and 49 years old with glioma.

The rearrangement uses TRBV7-9 and TRBJ2-3, with 11 bases lining up with TRBD1. The CDR3 covers 17 residues. Germline V gene data show CDR1 as SEHNR and CDR2 as FQNEAQ (reference sequence). The J segment lost 0 bases and the V segment lost 5 bases, leaving 7 bases of the junction unmatched. The CDR3 spells CASSQGTGGSSTDTQYF. The CDR3 coding sequence is TGTGCCAGCAGCCAAGGGACAGGGGGTTCGAGCACAGATACGCAGTATTTT.

In its sample, this clone was seen a few times. The chain combines TRBV7-9 with TRBJ2-2; no firm D call. Trimming stripped 8 bases from V and 8 bases from J, with 0 bases between. The length of the CDR3 is 8 residues. Germline V gives CDR1 SEHNR, CDR2 FQNEAQ (reference sequence). CDR3 loop: CASGELFF. In nucleotides, the CDR3 is TGTGCCAGCGGGGAGCTGTTTTTT.

The chain recombines TRBV6-1 with TRBJ1-3; TRBD1 is a possible D gene (5 bases). The germline V and J ends were trimmed by 0 bases and 1 base, with 10 bases remaining between them. Germline CDR1 and CDR2: MNHNS and SASEGT. The CDR3 consists of 16 residues. CDR3 loop: CASSEAGRVSGNTIYF. CDR3 nucleotides: TGTGCCAGCAGTGAAGCGGGCAGGGTTTCTGGAAACACCATATATTTT.

The rearrangement uses TRBV30 and TRBJ1-3; no definite D call. V lost 0 bases, J lost 2 bases, and 11 bases lay in between. This CDR3 has 15 amino acids. Germline V CDR1 and CDR2: GTSNPN, SVGIG (reference sequence). CDR3 in DNA: TGTGCCTGGAGTGTCACCCTTGACGCTGGAAACACCATATATTTT. It codes for CAWSVTLDAGNTIYF.

V usage is TRBV7-8 and J usage is TRBJ1-5; TRBD1 aligns across 7 bases. CDR1 is SGHVS, CDR2 FQNEAQ, per germline. CDR3 length: 15 amino acids. V gave up 3 bases and J gave up 3 bases; unmatched junction bases: 5. The chain's CDR3 is CASSFDREVNQPQHF. DNA of the CDR3: TGTGCCAGCAGCTTCGACAGGGAGGTCAATCAGCCCCAGCATTTT.

The sample holds a few counts of this clone. The genes are TRBV5-4 and TRBJ2-7; the match to TRBD2 covers 10 bases. Germline lookup yields CDR1 SGHNT and CDR2 YYREEE (reference sequence). Trimming took 2 bases from V and 2 from J; bases not matched to a gene: 7. CDR3 length: 16 residues. CDR3 bases: TGTGCCAGCAGCTTAACCCATACTAGCGGGGCCTACGAGCAGTACTTC. It is translated as CASSLTHTSGAYEQYF.

V and J are TRBV19 and TRBJ2-3; maybe TRBD1 (5 bases). CDR3 length: 15 amino acids. Deletions cut 5 bases from V and 1 base from J, with 13 bases between. Germline CDR1 and CDR2: LNHDA and SQIVND (reference sequence). CDR3 region: CASSPGQARTDTQYF. The DNA for the CDR3 is TGTGCCAGTAGTCCAGGGCAGGCCCGCACAGATACGCAGTATTTT. Full variable domain (outside the CDR3, taken from reference TRBV19 and TRBJ2-3): DGGITQSPKYLFRKEGQNVTLSCEQNLNHDAMYWYRQDPGQGLRLIYYSQIVNDFQKGDIAEGYSVSREKKESFPLTVTSAQKNPTAFYLCASSPGQARTDTQYFGPGTRLTVL.

The chain carries TRBV27 and TRBJ2-1, with D unresolved. The V gene's germline CDR1 is MNHEY and CDR2 SMNVEV (reference sequence). Trimming removed 8 bases at V and 10 bases at J, with 15 bases between. The CDR3 is made up of 12 amino acids. CDR3 nucleotides: TGTGCCAGCGGAGTCGGCCTCCAGGAGCAGTTCTTC. This codes for CASGVGLQEQFF.

This sequence joins TRBV9 and TRBJ2-2; D is possibly TRBD1 (6 bases). The CDR3 covers 14 residues. Germline CDR1 reads SGDLS; CDR2 reads YYNGEE. V was clipped by 8 bases and J by 4 bases, with 15 bases between them. The DNA for the CDR3 is TGTGCCAGTTCTAAGGGACACCCCACCGGGGAGCTGTTTTTT. The encoded protein is CASSKGHPTGELFF.

V and J are TRBV6-4 and TRBJ2-3; 12 nucleotides match TRBD2. CDR1 is MRHNA and CDR2 is SNTAGT in the germline V gene. CDR3 length: 17 amino acids. Trimming at V came to 4 bases and at J to 1 base, leaving 6 bases not matched to a gene. DNA for the CDR3: TGTGCCAGCAGTGTGACTAGCGGGGGATTGGGCACAGATACGCAGTATTTT. Translated: CASSVTSGGLGTDTQYF.

The gene calls are TRBV29-1 and TRBJ2-1; D gene uncertain. CDR1 SQVTM and CDR2 ANQGSEA come from the germline V gene. This CDR3 has 13 amino acids. V was pared by 4 bases and J by 5 bases, with 12 bases between. CDR3 region: CSVGPRLHNEQFF. The CDR3 DNA reads TGCAGCGTTGGACCGCGCCTACACAATGAGCAGTTCTTC.

V is TRBV2 and J is TRBJ2-5; D unclear. The CDR3 length is 11 residues. Looked up from germline, CDR1 is SNHLY and CDR2 is FYNNEI. The V end was cut by 3 bases, the J end by 3 bases, with 2 bases between. The CDR3 spells CASSDEETQYF. The CDR3 region has the DNA TGTGCCAGCAGTGATGAAGAGACCCAGTACTTC. Variable domain in full (rest from reference TRBV2 and TRBJ2-5): EPEVTQTPSHQVTQMGQEVILRCVPISNHLYFYWYRQILGQKVEFLVSFYNNEISEKSEIFDDQFSVERPDGSNFTLKIRSTKLEDSAMYFCASSDEETQYFGPGTRLLVL.

The V and J genes are TRBV18 and TRBJ2-5; a possible D gene is TRBD2 (5 bases). V lost 3 bases and J lost 5, with 10 bases in between. Germline V CDR1 and CDR2: KGHSH, LQKENI. The CDR3 runs to 13 residues. The CDR3 bases are TGTGCCAGCTCACCCGGGGTGTGGGAGACCCAGTACTTC. It codes for CASSPGVWETQYF. The entire variable domain, with the rest obtained from reference TRBV18 and TRBJ2-5, is as follows: NAGVMQNPRHLVRRRGQEARLRCSPMKGHSHVYWYRQLPEEGLKFMVYLQKENIIDESGMPKERFSAEFPKEGPSILRIQQVVRGDSAAYFCASSPGVWETQYFGPGTRLLVL.

The genes are TRBV5-4 and TRBJ2-7; D perhaps matches TRBD1 (7 bases). Trimming left V 4 bases short and J 8 bases short, with 16 bases between. The CDR3 is 13 residues long. CDR1 is SGHNT, CDR2 YYREEE, per germline (reference sequence). CDR3 sequence reads: CASSTYRGGKQYF. The CDR3 DNA sequence: TGTGCCAGCAGCACTTACAGGGGAGGTAAGCAGTACTTC.

The chain's CDR3 is CASSLDRYTGELFF. CDR3 nucleotides: TGTGCCAGCAGTTTAGATCGGTACACCGGGGAGCTGTTTTTT. This rearrangement joins TRBV27 to TRBJ2-2; D remains unclear. The CDR3 runs 14 residues. V lost 2 bases to trimming and J lost 3 bases, with 7 bases between them. The germline CDR1 and CDR2 sequences are MNHEY and SMNVEV (reference sequence).

The chain couples TRBV2 to TRBJ1-3; D is uncertain. The germline V and J ends were trimmed by 4 bases and 7 bases, with 11 bases remaining between them. The length of the CDR3 is 13 residues. Germline V lookup: CDR1 SNHLY, CDR2 FYNNEI. The CDR3 protein is CASSVFLANTIYF. CDR3 DNA sequence: TGTGCCAGCAGTGTATTTTTAGCTAACACCATATATTTT.

The chain recombines TRBV6-1 with TRBJ1-1; D unclear. The CDR3 covers 14 residues. CDR1 is MNHNS and CDR2 is SASEGT in the germline V gene. The V end was cut by 0 bases, the J end by 7 bases, with 12 bases between. The CDR3: CASSEAFASGEAFF. CDR3 in DNA: TGTGCCAGCAGTGAAGCGTTCGCCAGCGGTGAAGCTTTCTTT.